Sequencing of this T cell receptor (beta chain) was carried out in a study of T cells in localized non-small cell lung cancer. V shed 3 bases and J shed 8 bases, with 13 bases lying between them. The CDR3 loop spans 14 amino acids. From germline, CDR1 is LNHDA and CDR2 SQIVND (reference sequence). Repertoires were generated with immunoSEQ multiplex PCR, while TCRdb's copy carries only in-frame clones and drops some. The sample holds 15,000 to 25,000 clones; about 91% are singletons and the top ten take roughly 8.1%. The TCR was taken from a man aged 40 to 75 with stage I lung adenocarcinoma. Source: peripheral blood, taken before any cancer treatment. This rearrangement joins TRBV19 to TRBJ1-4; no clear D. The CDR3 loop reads CASSIGHNGEKLFF. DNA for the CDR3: TGTGCCAGTAGTATCGGCCACAACGGCGAAAAACTGTTTTTT.